These 23 T cell receptor beta chains share one sample of origin, sequenced in a study of T cells in Graves' hyperthyroidism and ophthalmopathy. Template material for amplifying TCR beta CDR3 regions consisted of RNA transcripts. Carried out on the TCR CDR3, a first-round RT-PCR used the HTBI primer set. TCRdb called the multiplex PCR reads again in MiXCR, with one record for every CDR3 protein. The sample has around 300,000 distinct CDR3 sequences, around 19% seen once; the top ten hold less than 45%. Sequenced: blood. The origin of the receptors is a man over 45 with Graves' ophthalmopathy.

A few counts support this clonotype. The chain employs TRBV5-1 and TRBJ2-2, with TRBD2 as a possible D gene (6 bases). Trimming removed 4 bases at V and 5 bases at J, with 15 bases between. The germline gives CDR1 SGHRS, CDR2 YFSETQ. The CDR3 extends over 15 amino acids. The CDR3 region has the DNA TGCGCCAGCAGCCAGAGGGAGGTGGGGACCGGGGAGCTGTTTTTT. It translates to CASSQREVGTGELFF.

Concerning this clonotype itself: One base away lies a much larger clone, so this may be a sequencing read error. This is likely a read error, given that the CDR3 carries no conserved phenylalanine or tryptophan at its end. This CDR3 reads CASSEAAGRIGELFL. The CDR3 nucleotides read TGTGCCAGCAGTGAAGCGGCGGGACGAATCGGGGAGCTGTTTCTT. The chain links TRBV2 to TRBJ2-2; weak D call: TRBD2 (6 bases). Per germline, CDR1 SNHLY and CDR2 FYNNEI. The V end lost 0 bases, the J end lost 7 bases, and 12 bases lay between the germline ends. This CDR3 has 15 residues.

This clonotype turned up a few times. This chain links TRBV6-1 with TRBJ2-1; possibly TRBD2 for D (6 bases). This CDR3 is 14 amino acids long. In germline, CDR1 is MNHNS, CDR2 SASEGT. The germline V and J ends were trimmed by 7 bases and 12 bases, with 22 bases remaining between them. The CDR3 reads CASKPVLSTAGQFF. The CDR3, as DNA: TGTGCCAGCAAGCCAGTACTCTCTACAGCGGGGCAGTTCTTC.

The gene calls are TRBV11-2 and TRBJ2-5; D is unresolved. Deletions cut 1 base from V and 3 bases from J, with 3 bases between. The CDR3 runs 12 residues. CDR1 is SGHAT and CDR2 is FQNNGV in the germline V gene. The CDR3 sequence is CASSLAKETQYF. In DNA form, the CDR3 reads TGTGCCAGCAGCTTAGCAAAAGAGACCCAGTACTTC.

There are a few counts of this clonotype. The chain is built from TRBV12-3 or TRBV12-4 and TRBJ2-2; 11 nucleotides match TRBD2. The CDR3 extends over 15 amino acids. The V and J ends lost 5 bases and 4 bases, in that order; junction bases with no gene match: 3. This CDR3 is CASSTLAGVTGELFF. In DNA, the CDR3 is TGTGCCAGCAGTACACTAGCGGGAGTCACCGGGGAGCTGTTTTTT.

The V call is TRBV15, the J call TRBJ2-5, with D unclear. The CDR3 is 14 residues long. Between the trimmed V and J ends, which lost 0 bases and 4 bases, there was a span of 9 bases. The germline gives CDR1 LNHNV, CDR2 YYDKDF (reference sequence). CDR3: CATSRDSEIETQYF. The DNA for the CDR3 is TGTGCCACCAGCAGAGATTCTGAGATAGAGACCCAGTACTTC.

CDR3 sequence (DNA): TGCGCCAGCAGCCAAGAGGGCAGGGAAAATTCACCCCTCCACTTT. Translated: CASSQEGRENSPLHF. V gene TRBV4-1 combines with J gene TRBJ1-6; perhaps TRBD1 as D (5 bases). V dropped 0 bases and J dropped 7 bases, with 10 bases sitting between them. The CDR3 consists of 15 residues. Looked up from germline, CDR1 is MGHRA and CDR2 is YSYEKL.

The DNA for the CDR3 is TGTGCCAGCACATACCGGACAGGGGGCGTTGGTGGCTACACCTTC. Its protein product is CASTYRTGGVGGYTF. J is TRBJ1-2 and V is TRBV28; 11 bases map to TRBD1. J was trimmed by 7 bases and V by 7 bases; bases with no gene match: 11. Germline V CDR1 and CDR2: MDHEN, SYDVKM. This CDR3 is 15 amino acids long.

This clonotype was seen repeatedly, ten times or more. The V and J genes are TRBV7-9 and TRBJ2-3; TRBD1 agrees at 8 bases. The CDR3 sequence is 15 residues long. The V and J ends lost 5 bases and 6 bases, in that order; junction bases with no gene match: 10. Germline assignment: CDR1 SEHNR and CDR2 FQNEAQ (reference sequence). CDR3 amino acids: CASSASAGGADTQYF. Written as DNA, the CDR3 is TGTGCCAGCAGCGCCTCCGCAGGGGGCGCGGATACGCAGTATTTT.

This chain connects TRBV7-3 to TRBJ2-1, with 15 bases identical to TRBD2. The length of the CDR3 is 19 residues. The V and J ends lost 1 base and 1 base, in that order; junction bases with no gene match: 5. Germline V lookup: CDR1 SGHTA, CDR2 FQGTGA. The CDR3 DNA reads as TGTGCCAGCAGCTTAAGGAGGACTAGCGGGAGGGCGTCCTACAATGAGCAGTTCTTC. Translated: CASSLRRTSGRASYNEQFF.

Many counts were recorded for this clonotype. CDR3 bases: TGTGCCAGCAGTCAGGCAGATGGAAACACCATATATTTT. Translated: CASSQADGNTIYF. The V call is TRBV12-3 or TRBV12-4, the J call TRBJ1-3; no firm D call. The V gene lost 5 bases and the J gene lost 3 bases, with 8 bases spanning the gap. This CDR3 has 13 amino acids.

This clonotype came up a few times. The CDR3 loop is CAWRVDLGKETQYF. Written as DNA, the CDR3 is TGTGCCTGGAGGGTGGACTTGGGGAAAGAGACCCAGTACTTC. The chain couples TRBV30 to TRBJ2-5; tentative D call: TRBD2 (5 bases). The germline CDR1 and CDR2 sequences are GTSNPN and SVGIG (reference sequence). CDR3 length: 14 amino acids. Trimming took off 3 bases at V and 3 bases at J, with 14 bases between the two ends.

This clonotype occurred many times. V gene TRBV5-5 combines with J gene TRBJ2-7; TRBD1 matches 8 bases. CDR3 size: 13 residues. Germline V gene lookup returns CDR1 SGHKS and CDR2 YYEKEE (reference sequence). The V segment lost 4 bases and the J segment 6 bases; nucleotides outside the gene matches: 6. CDR3: CASSADRVGEQYF. Written as DNA, the CDR3 is TGTGCCAGCAGCGCGGACAGGGTTGGCGAGCAGTACTTC.

This clonotype came up many times. This sequence joins TRBV10-3 and TRBJ1-2, with D unresolved. The CDR3 has 12 amino acids. Germline V lookup: CDR1 ENHRY, CDR2 SYGVKD. The V gene lost 0 bases and the J gene lost 7 bases, with 6 bases spanning the gap. The CDR3 loop reads CAISESRVGYTF. DNA of the CDR3: TGTGCCATCAGTGAGTCGAGGGTTGGCTACACCTTC.

CDR3: CSARVLSGIETQYF. The DNA for the CDR3 is TGCAGTGCTAGAGTTCTTAGCGGGATTGAGACCCAGTACTTC. V gene TRBV20-1 combines with J gene TRBJ2-5, with 8 bases matching TRBD2. Germline V gene data show CDR1 as DFQATT and CDR2 as SNEGSKA (reference sequence). The CDR3 sequence is 14 residues long. V dropped 1 base and J dropped 5; count of bases not matched to a gene: 6.

This clonotype was recorded many times. The V call is TRBV28, the J call TRBJ2-7; TRBD2 aligns across 8 bases. V lost 6 bases, J lost 3 bases, and 16 bases stayed unmatched. This CDR3 contains 17 residues. The germline V gene encodes CDR1 MDHEN and CDR2 SYDVKM. The CDR3 sequence is CASRHKRGLAGRYEQYF. CDR3 sequence (DNA): TGTGCCAGCAGGCATAAACGGGGGCTAGCGGGTCGCTACGAGCAGTACTTC.

This clonotype came up many times. The chain couples TRBV18 to TRBJ2-1; no firm D call. The germline CDR1 and CDR2 sequences are KGHSH and LQKENI. This CDR3 region has 13 residues. Trimming removed 2 bases at V and 8 bases at J, with 10 bases between. CDR3 residues: CASSPYTTHEQFF. In DNA, the CDR3 is TGTGCCAGCTCACCATATACAACGCATGAGCAGTTCTTC.

The gene calls are TRBV3-1 and TRBJ2-5; 10 bases agree with TRBD1. J was trimmed by 3 bases and V by 3 bases; bases with no gene match: 7. CDR1 is LGHDT, CDR2 YNNKEL, per germline (reference sequence). This CDR3 is 16 amino acids long. The CDR3 bases are TGTGCCAGCAGCCAGGAAGGGACAGGGGTTAAAGAGACCCAGTACTTC. It is translated as CASSQEGTGVKETQYF.

This clonotype turned up a few times. The chain employs TRBV6-1 and TRBJ2-1; D may be TRBD2 (6 bases). This CDR3 is 14 amino acids long. Germline CDR1 MNHNS, CDR2 SASEGT. Trimming removed 8 bases from V and 0 bases from J, with 11 bases in between. The CDR3 nucleotides are TGTGCCAGCTTAAGAGCGGGCTCCTACAATGAGCAGTTCTTC. Translating it yields CASLRAGSYNEQFF.

This chain links TRBV24-1 with TRBJ2-3; D remains unclear. V lost 7 bases, J lost 2 bases, and 9 bases lay in between. This CDR3 is 13 amino acids long. From germline, CDR1 is KGHDR and CDR2 SFDVKD. The CDR3 sequence is CATRGMSTDTQYF. CDR3 in DNA: TGTGCCACCAGGGGAATGTCCACAGATACGCAGTATTTT.

In its sample, this clonotype was seen many times. This chain links TRBV7-3 with TRBJ2-3; TRBD1 matches at 8 bases. Per germline, CDR1 SGHTA and CDR2 FQGTGA. This CDR3 comprises 15 residues. V dropped 2 bases and J dropped 3; count of bases not matched to a gene: 4. The CDR3 bases are TGTGCCAGCAGCTTATGGCAGGGGGCGACAGATACGCAGTATTTT. Its protein is CASSLWQGATDTQYF.

The chain couples TRBV7-2 to TRBJ2-5, with D maybe TRBD2 (6 bases). Germline V lookup: CDR1 SGHTA, CDR2 FQGNSA. With 1 base removed from V and 5 bases from J, the gap between germline ends came to 14 bases. The CDR3 consists of 15 residues. The CDR3 loop is CASSLGLAIRETQYF. The DNA for the CDR3 is TGTGCCAGCAGCTTAGGGCTAGCGATACGGGAGACCCAGTACTTC.

This clonotype occurred many times. The rearrangement uses TRBV20-1 and TRBJ2-3, with 11 bases that match TRBD1. V lost 6 bases to trimming and J lost 3 bases; unmatched junction nucleotides: 11. The CDR3 runs to 16 residues. From germline, CDR1 is DFQATT and CDR2 SNEGSKA (reference sequence). DNA of the CDR3: TGCAGTGCACCCGGACAGGGGGCGCAGATTACAGATACGCAGTATTTT. Protein: CSAPGQGAQITDTQYF.